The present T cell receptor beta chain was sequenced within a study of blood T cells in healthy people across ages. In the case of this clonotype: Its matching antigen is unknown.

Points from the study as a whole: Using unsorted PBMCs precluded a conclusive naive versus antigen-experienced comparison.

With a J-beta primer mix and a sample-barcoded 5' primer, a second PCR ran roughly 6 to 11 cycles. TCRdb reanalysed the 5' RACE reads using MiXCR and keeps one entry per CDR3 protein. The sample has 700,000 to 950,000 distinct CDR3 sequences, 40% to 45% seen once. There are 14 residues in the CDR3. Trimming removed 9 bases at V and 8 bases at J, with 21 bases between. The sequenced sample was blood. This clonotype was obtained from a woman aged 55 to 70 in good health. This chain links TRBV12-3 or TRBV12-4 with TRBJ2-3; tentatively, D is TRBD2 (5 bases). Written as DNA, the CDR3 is TGTGCCAGTAAACTAGGGTCGGCGTCGGGTACGCAGTATTTT. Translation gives CASKLGSASGTQYF.